This T cell receptor beta chain is drawn from a study of monozygotic twins with inflammatory bowel disease. The CDR3 runs 13 residues. The germline V gene encodes CDR1 SNHLY and CDR2 FYNNEI. Points from the study as a whole: Cells of different T cell subtypes could not be told apart. Repertoire similarity did not differ between concordant and discordant twins, possibly owing to limited power.

A word on this clonotype: What it recognizes is unknown.

UMIs containing a 6-nucleotide sample barcode were added via template switching. From its re-call of the 5' RACE reads, TCRdb lists each CDR3 protein once, without DNA. The listing records 200,000 to 250,000 distinct CDR3 sequences. Whole-blood total RNA was extracted without T cell sorting. The clonotype comes from a human donor with ulcerative colitis or Crohn's disease, or a healthy co-twin of an affected twin (not recorded which). This chain links TRBV2 with TRBJ1-2. Material for sequencing was blood. CDR3 residues: CASSVEYSYGYTF.